This TCR beta chain is from a study of cytomegalovirus exposure and HLA in healthy donors. Comments on this clone: What it binds is not known.

Between the trimmed V and J ends, which lost 8 bases and 2 bases, there was a span of 6 bases. The CDR3 runs 11 residues. Germline assignment: CDR1 MDHEN and CDR2 SYDVKM. This PCR relied on a set of 60 Vbeta primers and 13 Jbeta primers. Sequenced by immunoSEQ multiplex PCR; TCRdb stores in-frame clones only, minus some. Of under 150,000 clones listed, approximately 80% are singletons. Findings of the study overall: Despite most TCR sequences being rare, some public TCRs occurred in many donors. Later on, a genetic analysis was performed. It linked a missense variant in DCLRE1C with V- and J-gene trimming of TCR beta.

The chain uses TRBV28 and TRBJ2-5; D unresolved. The source material was PBMCs. The sequence derives from a man over 45 in good health and CMV-seronegative. This chain's CDR3 is CASSYQETQYF. CDR3 DNA: TGTGCCAGCTCCTATCAAGAGACCCAGTACTTC. The full variable domain, its missing parts supplied by reference TRBV28 and TRBJ2-5, is DVKVTQSSRYLVKRTGEKVFLECVQDMDHENMFWYRQDPGLGLRLIYFSYDVKMKEKGDIPEGYSVSREKKERFSLILESASTNQTSMYLCASSYQETQYFGPGTRLLVL.